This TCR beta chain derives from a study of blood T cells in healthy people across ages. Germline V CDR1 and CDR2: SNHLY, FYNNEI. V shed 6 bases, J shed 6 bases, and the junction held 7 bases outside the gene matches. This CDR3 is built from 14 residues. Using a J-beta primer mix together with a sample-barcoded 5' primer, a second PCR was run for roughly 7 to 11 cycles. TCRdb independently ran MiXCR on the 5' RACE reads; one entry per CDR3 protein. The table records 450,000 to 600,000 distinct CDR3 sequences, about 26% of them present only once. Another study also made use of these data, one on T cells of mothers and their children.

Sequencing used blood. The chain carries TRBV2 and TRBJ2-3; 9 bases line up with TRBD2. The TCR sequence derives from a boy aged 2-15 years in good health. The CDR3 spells CASRRLAVRDTQYF. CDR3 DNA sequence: TGTGCCAGCAGACGACTAGCGGTGCGGGATACGCAGTATTTT.